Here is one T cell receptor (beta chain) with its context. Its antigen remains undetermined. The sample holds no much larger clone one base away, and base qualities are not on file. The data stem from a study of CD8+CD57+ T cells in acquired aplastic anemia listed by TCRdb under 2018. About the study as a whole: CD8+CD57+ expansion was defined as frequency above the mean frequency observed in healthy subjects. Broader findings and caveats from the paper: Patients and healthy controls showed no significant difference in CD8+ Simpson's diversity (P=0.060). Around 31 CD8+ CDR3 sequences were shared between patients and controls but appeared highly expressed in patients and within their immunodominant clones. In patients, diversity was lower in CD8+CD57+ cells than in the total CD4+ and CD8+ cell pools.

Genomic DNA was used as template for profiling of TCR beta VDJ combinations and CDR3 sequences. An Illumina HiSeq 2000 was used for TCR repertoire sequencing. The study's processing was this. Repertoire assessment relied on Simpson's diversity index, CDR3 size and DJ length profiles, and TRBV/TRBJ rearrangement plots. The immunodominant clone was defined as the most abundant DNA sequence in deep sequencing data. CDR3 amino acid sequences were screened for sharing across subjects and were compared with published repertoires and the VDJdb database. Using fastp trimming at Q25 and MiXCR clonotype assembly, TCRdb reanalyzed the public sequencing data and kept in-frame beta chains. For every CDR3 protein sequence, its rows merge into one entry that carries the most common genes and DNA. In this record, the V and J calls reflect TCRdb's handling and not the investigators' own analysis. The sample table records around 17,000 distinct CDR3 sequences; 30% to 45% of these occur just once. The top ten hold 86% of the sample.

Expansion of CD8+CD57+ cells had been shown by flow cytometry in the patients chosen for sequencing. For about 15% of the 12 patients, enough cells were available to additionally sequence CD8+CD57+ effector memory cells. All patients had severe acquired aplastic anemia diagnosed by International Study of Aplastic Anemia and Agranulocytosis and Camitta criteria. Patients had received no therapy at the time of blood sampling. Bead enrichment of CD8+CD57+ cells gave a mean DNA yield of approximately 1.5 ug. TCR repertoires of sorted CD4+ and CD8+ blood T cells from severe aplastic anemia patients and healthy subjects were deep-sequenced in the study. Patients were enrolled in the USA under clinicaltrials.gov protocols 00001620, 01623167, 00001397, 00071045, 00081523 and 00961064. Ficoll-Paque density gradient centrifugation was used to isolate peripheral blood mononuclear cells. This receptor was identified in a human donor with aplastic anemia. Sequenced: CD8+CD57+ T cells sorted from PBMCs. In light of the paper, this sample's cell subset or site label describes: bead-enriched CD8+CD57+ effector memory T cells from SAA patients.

At the DNA level, the sequence is TGTGCCAGCAGCCCCCCCAGGGGGGCGGCCGAGCAGTACTTC. It codes for CASSPPRGAAEQYF. Recombination connected TRBV7-9 to TRBJ2-7; the D gene is perhaps TRBD1, on 7 matching bases. The trim is 5 bases for V and 6 bases for J, with a gap of 17 bases between the germline ends. From the cysteine up to the phenylalanine, the CDR3 has a length of 14 residues. Only the CDR3 portion is preserved as DNA: 42 bases, with reading frame beginning at the first base. CDR1 and CDR2 are drawn from the germline V gene (reference sequence): SEHNR, FQNEAQ. When the CDR3 is completed using the reference TRBV7-9 and TRBJ2-7 genes on either side, the full variable domain is DTGVSQNPRHKITKRGQNVTFRCDPISEHNRLYWYRQTLGQGPEFLTYFQNEAQLEKSRLLSDRFSAERPKGSFSTLEIQRTEQGDSAMYLCASSPPRGAAEQYFGPGTRLTVT.